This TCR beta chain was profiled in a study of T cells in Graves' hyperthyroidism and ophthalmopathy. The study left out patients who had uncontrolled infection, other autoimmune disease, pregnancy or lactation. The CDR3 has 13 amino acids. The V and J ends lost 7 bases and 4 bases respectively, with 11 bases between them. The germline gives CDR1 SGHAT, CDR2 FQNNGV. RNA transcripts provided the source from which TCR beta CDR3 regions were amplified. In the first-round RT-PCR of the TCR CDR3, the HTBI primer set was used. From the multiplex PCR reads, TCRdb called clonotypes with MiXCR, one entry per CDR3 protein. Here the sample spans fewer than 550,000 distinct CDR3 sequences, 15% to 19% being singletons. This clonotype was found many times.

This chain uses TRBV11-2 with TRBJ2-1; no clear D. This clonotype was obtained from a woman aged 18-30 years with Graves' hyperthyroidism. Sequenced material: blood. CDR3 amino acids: CASTNRPYNEQFF. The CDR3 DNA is TGTGCCAGCACAAACCGCCCTTACAATGAGCAGTTCTTC.